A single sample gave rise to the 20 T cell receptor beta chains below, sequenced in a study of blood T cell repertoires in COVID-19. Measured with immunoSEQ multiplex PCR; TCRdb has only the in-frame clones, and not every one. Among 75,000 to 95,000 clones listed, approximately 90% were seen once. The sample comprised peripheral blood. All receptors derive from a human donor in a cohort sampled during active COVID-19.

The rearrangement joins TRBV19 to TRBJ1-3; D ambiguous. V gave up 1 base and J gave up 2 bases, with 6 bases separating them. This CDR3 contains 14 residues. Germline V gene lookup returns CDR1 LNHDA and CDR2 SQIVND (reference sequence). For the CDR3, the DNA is TGTGCCAGTAGTATAGGAGGGACTGGAAACACCATATATTTT. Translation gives CASSIGGTGNTIYF.

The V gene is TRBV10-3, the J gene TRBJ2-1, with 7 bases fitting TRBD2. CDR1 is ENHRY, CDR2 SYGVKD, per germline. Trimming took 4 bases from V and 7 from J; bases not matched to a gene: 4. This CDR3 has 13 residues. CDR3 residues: CAISAKLANEQFF. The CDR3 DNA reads TGTGCCATCAGTGCGAAACTAGCGAATGAGCAGTTCTTC.

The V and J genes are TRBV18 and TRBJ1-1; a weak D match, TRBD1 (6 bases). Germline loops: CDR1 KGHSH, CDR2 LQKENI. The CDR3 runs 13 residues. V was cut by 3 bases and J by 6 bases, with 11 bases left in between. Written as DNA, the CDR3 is TGTGCCAGCTCACCGGGTCCAGGGGCTGAAGCTTTCTTT. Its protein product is CASSPGPGAEAFF.

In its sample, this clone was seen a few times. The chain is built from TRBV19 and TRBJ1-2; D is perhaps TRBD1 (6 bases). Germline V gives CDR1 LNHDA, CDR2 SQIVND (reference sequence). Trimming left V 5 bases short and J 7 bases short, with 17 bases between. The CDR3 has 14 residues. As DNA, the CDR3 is TGTGCCAGTAGTTTTCTTCAGGGGTCAGGTGGCTACACCTTC. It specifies CASSFLQGSGGYTF.

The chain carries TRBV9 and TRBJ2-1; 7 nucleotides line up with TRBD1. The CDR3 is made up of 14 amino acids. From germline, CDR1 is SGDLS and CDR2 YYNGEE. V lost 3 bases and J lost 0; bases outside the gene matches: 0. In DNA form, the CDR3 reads TGTGCCAGCAGCGGGGACAGCTCCTACAATGAGCAGTTCTTC. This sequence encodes CASSGDSSYNEQFF.

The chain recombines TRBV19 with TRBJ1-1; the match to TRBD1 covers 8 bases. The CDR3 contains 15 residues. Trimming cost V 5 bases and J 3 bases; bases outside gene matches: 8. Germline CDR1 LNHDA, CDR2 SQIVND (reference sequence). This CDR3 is CASSLRTGSDTEAFF. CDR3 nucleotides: TGTGCCAGTAGTCTCCGGACAGGGAGCGACACTGAAGCTTTCTTT.

CDR3 bases: TGTGCCAGCAGCCAAGGCAGCTACGAGCAGTACTTC. Its protein product is CASSQGSYEQYF. This rearrangement joins TRBV3-1 (or the pseudogene TRBV3-2) to TRBJ2-7; the D is unclear. Between the trimmed V and J ends, which lost 1 base and 3 bases, there was a span of 4 bases. Germline CDR1 LGHDT, CDR2 YNNKEL (reference sequence). The CDR3 sequence is 12 residues long.

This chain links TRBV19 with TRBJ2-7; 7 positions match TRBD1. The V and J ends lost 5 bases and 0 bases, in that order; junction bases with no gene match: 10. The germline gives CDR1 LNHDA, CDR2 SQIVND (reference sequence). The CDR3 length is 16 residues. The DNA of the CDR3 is TGTGCCAGTAGTGCAGACAGGGCCGCCAGCTCCTACGAGCAGTACTTC. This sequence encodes CASSADRAASSYEQYF. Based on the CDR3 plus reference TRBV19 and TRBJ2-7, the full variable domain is DGGITQSPKYLFRKEGQNVTLSCEQNLNHDAMYWYRQDPGQGLRLIYYSQIVNDFQKGDIAEGYSVSREKKESFPLTVTSAQKNPTAFYLCASSADRAASSYEQYFGPGTRLTVT.

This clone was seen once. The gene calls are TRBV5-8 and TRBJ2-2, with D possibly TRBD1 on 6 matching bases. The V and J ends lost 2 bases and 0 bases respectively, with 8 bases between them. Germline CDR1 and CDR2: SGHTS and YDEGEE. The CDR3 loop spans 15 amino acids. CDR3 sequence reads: CASSLRQANTGELFF. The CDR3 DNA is TGTGCCAGCAGCTTAAGACAGGCGAACACCGGGGAGCTGTTTTTT.

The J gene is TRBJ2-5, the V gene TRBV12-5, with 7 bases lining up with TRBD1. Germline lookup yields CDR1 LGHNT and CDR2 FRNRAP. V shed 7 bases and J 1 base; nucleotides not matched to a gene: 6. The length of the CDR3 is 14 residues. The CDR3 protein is CASAQGQLQETQYF. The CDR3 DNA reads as TGTGCTAGTGCCCAGGGACAGCTCCAAGAGACCCAGTACTTC.

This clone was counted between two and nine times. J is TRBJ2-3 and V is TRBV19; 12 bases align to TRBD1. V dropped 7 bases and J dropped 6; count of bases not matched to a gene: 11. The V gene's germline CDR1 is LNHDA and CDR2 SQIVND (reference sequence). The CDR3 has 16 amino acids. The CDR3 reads CASKLRDRGPADTQYF. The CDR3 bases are TGTGCCAGTAAACTCCGGGACAGGGGGCCGGCGGATACGCAGTATTTT.

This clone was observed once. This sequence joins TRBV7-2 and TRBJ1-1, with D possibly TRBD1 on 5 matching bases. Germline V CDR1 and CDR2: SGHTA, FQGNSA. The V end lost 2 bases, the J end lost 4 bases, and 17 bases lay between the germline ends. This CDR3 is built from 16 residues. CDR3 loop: CASSLNQGQKSTEAFF. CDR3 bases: TGTGCCAGCAGCTTAAATCAGGGTCAGAAGTCCACTGAAGCTTTCTTT.

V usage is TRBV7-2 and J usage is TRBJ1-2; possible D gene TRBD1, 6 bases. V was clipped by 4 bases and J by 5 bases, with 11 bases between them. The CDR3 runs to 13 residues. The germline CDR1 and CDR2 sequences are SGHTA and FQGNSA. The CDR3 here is CASSYTGYYGYTF. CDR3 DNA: TGTGCCAGCAGCTACACAGGGTATTATGGCTACACCTTC.

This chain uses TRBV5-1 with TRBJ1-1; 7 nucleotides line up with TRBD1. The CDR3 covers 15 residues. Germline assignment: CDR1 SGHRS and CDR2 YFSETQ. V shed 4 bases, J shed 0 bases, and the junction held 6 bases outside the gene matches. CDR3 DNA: TGCGCCAGCAGCCCACCTACAGGGGTGAACACTGAAGCTTTCTTT. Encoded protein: CASSPPTGVNTEAFF.

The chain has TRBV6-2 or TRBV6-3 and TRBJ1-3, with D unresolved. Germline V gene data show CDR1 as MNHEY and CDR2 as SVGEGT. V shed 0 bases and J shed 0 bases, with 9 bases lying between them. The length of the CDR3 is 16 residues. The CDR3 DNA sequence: TGTGCCAGCAGTTACTCGATAAAGAGCTCTGGAAACACCATATATTTT. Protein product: CASSYSIKSSGNTIYF.

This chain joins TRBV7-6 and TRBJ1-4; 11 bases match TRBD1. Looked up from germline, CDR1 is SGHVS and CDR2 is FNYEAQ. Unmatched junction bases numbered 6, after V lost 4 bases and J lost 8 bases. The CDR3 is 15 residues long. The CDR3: CASSYGTGGREKLFF. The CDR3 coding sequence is TGTGCCAGCAGCTATGGGACAGGGGGAAGGGAAAAACTGTTTTTT.

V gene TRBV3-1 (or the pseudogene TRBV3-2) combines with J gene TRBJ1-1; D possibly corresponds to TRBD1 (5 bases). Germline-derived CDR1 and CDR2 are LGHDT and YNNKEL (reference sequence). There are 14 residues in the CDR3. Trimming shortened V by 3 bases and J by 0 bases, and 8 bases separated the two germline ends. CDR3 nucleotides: TGTGCCAGCAGCCATCGACAGATGAACACTGAAGCTTTCTTT. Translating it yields CASSHRQMNTEAFF.

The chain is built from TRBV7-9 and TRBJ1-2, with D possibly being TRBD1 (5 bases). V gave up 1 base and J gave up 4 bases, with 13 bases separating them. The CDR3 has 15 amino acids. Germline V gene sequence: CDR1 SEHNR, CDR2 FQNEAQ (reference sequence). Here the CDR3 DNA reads TGTGCCAGCAGCTTAGGGGGCAGGGCCAGCTATGGCTACACCTTC. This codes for CASSLGGRASYGYTF. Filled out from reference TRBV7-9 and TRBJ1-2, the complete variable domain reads DTGVSQNPRHKITKRGQNVTFRCDPISEHNRLYWYRQTLGQGPEFLTYFQNEAQLEKSRLLSDRFSAERPKGSFSTLEIQRTEQGDSAMYLCASSLGGRASYGYTFGSGTRLTVV.

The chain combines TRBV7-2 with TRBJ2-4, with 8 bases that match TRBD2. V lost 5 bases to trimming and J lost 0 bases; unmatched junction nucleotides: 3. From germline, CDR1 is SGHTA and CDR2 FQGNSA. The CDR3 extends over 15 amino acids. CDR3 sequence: CASSREGLAKNIQYF. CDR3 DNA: TGTGCCAGCAGCCGGGAGGGTTTAGCCAAAAACATTCAGTACTTC.

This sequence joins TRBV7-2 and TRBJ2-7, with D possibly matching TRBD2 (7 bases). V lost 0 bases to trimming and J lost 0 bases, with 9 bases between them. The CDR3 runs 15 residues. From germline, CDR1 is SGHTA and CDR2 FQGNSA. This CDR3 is CASSLAGGLSYEQYF. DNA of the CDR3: TGTGCCAGCAGCTTAGCGGGGGGGCTCTCCTACGAGCAGTACTTC.